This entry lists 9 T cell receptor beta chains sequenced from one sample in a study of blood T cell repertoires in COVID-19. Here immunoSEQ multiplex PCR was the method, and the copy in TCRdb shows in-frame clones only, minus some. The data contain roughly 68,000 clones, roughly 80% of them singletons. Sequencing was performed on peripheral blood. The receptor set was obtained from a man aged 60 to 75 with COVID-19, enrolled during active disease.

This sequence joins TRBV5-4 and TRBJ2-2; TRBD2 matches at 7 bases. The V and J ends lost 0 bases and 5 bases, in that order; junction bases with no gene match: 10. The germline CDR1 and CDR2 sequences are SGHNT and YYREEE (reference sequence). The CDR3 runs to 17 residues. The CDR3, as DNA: TGTGCCAGCAGCTTGGGGCTCGGCGGGAGAGATACCGGGGAGCTGTTTTTT. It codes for CASSLGLGGRDTGELFF.

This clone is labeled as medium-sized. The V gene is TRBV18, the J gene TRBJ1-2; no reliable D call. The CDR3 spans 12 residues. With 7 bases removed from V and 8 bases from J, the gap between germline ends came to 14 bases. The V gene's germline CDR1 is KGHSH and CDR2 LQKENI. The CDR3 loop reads CASFGAVLGYTF. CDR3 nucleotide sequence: TGTGCCAGCTTCGGAGCGGTTCTCGGCTACACCTTC.

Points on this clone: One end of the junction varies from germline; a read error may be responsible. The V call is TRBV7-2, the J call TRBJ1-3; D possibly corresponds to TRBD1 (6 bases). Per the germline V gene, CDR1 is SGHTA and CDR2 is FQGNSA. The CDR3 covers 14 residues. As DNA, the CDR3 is TGTGCCAGCAGCTTAGAGATCAGGGGAAGCACCATATATTTT. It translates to CASSLEIRGSTIYF.

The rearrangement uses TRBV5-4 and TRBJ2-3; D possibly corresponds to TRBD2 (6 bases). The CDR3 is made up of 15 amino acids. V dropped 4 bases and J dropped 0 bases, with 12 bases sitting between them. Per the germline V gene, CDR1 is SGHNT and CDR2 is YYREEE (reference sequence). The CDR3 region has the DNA TGTGCCAGCAGCGCGGGGACGGGCAGCACAGATACGCAGTATTTT. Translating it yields CASSAGTGSTDTQYF. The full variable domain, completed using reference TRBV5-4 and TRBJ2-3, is ETGVTQSPTHLIKTRGQQVTLRCSSQSGHNTVSWYQQALGQGPQFIFQYYREEENGRGNFPPRFSGLQFPNYSSELNVNALELDDSALYLCASSAGTGSTDTQYFGPGTRLTVL.

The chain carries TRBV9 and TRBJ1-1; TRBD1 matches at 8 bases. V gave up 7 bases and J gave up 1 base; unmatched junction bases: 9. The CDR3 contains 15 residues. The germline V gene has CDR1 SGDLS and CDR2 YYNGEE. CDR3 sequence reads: CASSESGTGNTEAFF. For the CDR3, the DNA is TGTGCCAGCTCGGAGTCGGGGACAGGGAACACTGAAGCTTTCTTT.

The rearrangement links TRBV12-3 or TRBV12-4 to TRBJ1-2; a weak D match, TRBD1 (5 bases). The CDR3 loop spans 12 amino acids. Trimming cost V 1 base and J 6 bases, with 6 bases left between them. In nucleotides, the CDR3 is TGTGCCAGCAGTTTAGTACAGGATGGCTACACCTTC. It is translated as CASSLVQDGYTF.

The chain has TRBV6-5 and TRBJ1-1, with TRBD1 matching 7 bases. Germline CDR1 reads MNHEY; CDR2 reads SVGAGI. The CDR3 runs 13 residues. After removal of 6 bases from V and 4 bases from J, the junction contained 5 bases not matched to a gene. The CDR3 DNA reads TGTGCCAGCAGACCAACAGGGGTCACTGAAGCTTTCTTT. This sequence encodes CASRPTGVTEAFF.

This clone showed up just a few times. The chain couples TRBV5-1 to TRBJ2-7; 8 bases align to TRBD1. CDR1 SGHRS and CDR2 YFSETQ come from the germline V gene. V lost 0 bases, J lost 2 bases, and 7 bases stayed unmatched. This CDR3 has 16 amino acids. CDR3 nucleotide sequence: TGCGCCAGCAGCTTGGAGTCGGCAGGGGGCACCTACGAGCAGTACTTC. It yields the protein CASSLESAGGTYEQYF.

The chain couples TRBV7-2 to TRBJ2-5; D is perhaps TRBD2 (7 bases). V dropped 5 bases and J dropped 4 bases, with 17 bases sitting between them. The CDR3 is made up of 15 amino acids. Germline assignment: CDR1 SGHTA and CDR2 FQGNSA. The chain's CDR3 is CASSRGSGGPETQYF. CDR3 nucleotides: TGTGCCAGCAGCCGGGGGTCGGGGGGCCCAGAGACCCAGTACTTC.